This T cell receptor (beta chain) originates from a study of tumor-infiltrating lymphocytes in primary liver carcinoma. Broader study findings: Tumor region pairs overlapped more than did tumor-adjacent and tumor-blood pairs.

Concerning this clonotype: Its specificity is not known.

There are 16 residues in the CDR3. CDR1 and CDR2 (germline): SGHAT, FQNNGV. Making TCR beta cDNA involved approximately 0.5 ug total RNA and a constant-region primer. Slightly modified ARM-PCR with three nested multiplex PCR rounds yielded TCR beta libraries. The two initial PCR rounds, approximately 10 cycles each, used TRBV1-TRBV30 forward and C-beta reverse primers. TCRdb reprocessed the multiplex PCR reads with MiXCR, giving one entry per CDR3 protein. The sample has roughly 20,000 distinct CDR3 sequences, around 79% seen once. For each extraction, RNA and DNA were obtained together from 20-30 mg of unsorted bulk tissue.

Material: liver tumor tissue from sampling region 1. Regarding subset: tumor region T1, superior pole. The rearrangement links TRBV11-2 to TRBJ2-1; the match to TRBD2 covers 8 bases. The J call may be incorrect, as the DNA end agrees better with TRBJ2-7. The receptor was derived from a woman in her thirties with primary liver carcinoma and hepatitis B virus infection. Here the CDR3 DNA reads TGTGCCTGTTCATTTGGAAGCGGGAGAGTGGGCAATGAGCAGTACTTC. It yields the protein CACSFGSGRVGNEQYF.